Listed below are T cell receptor beta chains from one sample, sequenced in a study of regulatory T cells in long-lasting Graves disease. TCRdb fed the multiplex PCR reads into MiXCR, producing one record per CDR3 protein. Of about 330,000 distinct CDR3 sequences in the sample, around 15% are singletons; the top ten hold roughly a fifth. This sample was shared with a second study, whose subject was T cells in Graves' hyperthyroidism and ophthalmopathy.

The sequencing used peripheral blood mononuclear cells (PBMCs), collected at new diagnosis, from a patient treated with antithyroid drugs. These receptors all stem from a woman aged 18 to 35 with Graves disease. CDR3s include the opening cysteine and the closing phenylalanine or tryptophan. Each record gives: J gene, CDR3 length, V gene, D gene, clone size, CDR3 DNA, CDR3 protein. The D gene is left open where the match is weak. Some rows mark clone size as missing; the rest say once, few, many or name a class of expanded clone.

J gene: TRBJ2-5
CDR3 length: 14
V gene: TRBV3-1
D gene: .
clone size: many
CDR3 DNA: TGTGCCAGCAGCCCGACCGTAGGCCAAGAGACCCAGTACTTC
CDR3 protein: CASSPTVGQETQYF

J gene: TRBJ2-1
CDR3 length: 15
V gene: TRBV6-1
D gene: TRBD2
clone size: many
CDR3 DNA: TGTGCCAGCAGGATACTAGCGGGGGGGGCGGATGAGCAGTTCTTC
CDR3 protein: CASRILAGGADEQFF

J gene: TRBJ2-1
CDR3 length: 15
V gene: TRBV6-5
D gene: TRBD2
clone size: many
CDR3 DNA: TGTGCCAGCAGTTGGACTAGCGGGGGGGCCGATGAGCAGTTCTTC
CDR3 protein: CASSWTSGGADEQFF

J gene: TRBJ1-4
CDR3 length: 16
V gene: TRBV7-9
D gene: .
clone size: few
CDR3 DNA: TGTGCCAGCAGCCAAAGTGGTTATGCAACTAATGAAAAACTGTTTTTT
CDR3 protein: CASSQSGYATNEKLFF

J gene: TRBJ1-2
CDR3 length: 14
V gene: TRBV11-3
D gene: .
clone size: .
CDR3 DNA: TGTGCCAGCAGCTTGTTCTTAAGACAGCCGCGAGTGACCTTC
CDR3 protein: CASSLFLRQPRVTF

J gene: TRBJ2-3
CDR3 length: 14
V gene: TRBV28
D gene: .
clone size: many
CDR3 DNA: TGTGCCAGCAGTTTTACCGGATCCACAGATACGCAGTATTTT
CDR3 protein: CASSFTGSTDTQYF

J gene: TRBJ2-1
CDR3 length: 15
V gene: TRBV6-2/TRBV6-3
D gene: .
clone size: .
CDR3 DNA: TGTGCCAGCAGTGACTCGAGGGGCATGGGTGATGAGCAGTTCTTC
CDR3 protein: CASSDSRGMGDEQFF

J gene: TRBJ2-1
CDR3 length: 12
V gene: TRBV7-9
D gene: .
clone size: many
CDR3 DNA: TGTGCCAGCAGCTTAGCCCCCAATGAGCAGTTCTTC
CDR3 protein: CASSLAPNEQFF

J gene: TRBJ1-1
CDR3 length: 15
V gene: TRBV29-1
D gene: .
clone size: .
CDR3 DNA: TGCAGCGTTGAAATGGGGGGAGGGGGGAACACTGAAGCTTTCTTT
CDR3 protein: CSVEMGGGGNTEAFF

J gene: TRBJ2-7
CDR3 length: 11
V gene: TRBV29-1
D gene: .
clone size: few
CDR3 DNA: TGCAGCGTAGAGGACGGCTACAAGCAGTACTTC
CDR3 protein: CSVEDGYKQYF

J gene: TRBJ1-5
CDR3 length: 23
V gene: TRBV10-1
D gene: TRBD1
clone size: many
CDR3 DNA: TGCGCCAGCAGTGAGTCGAGGGTGTTCGCGGGACAGGGGGTCCATTATAGCAATCAGCCCCAGCATTTT
CDR3 protein: CASSESRVFAGQGVHYSNQPQHF

J gene: TRBJ2-2
CDR3 length: 12
V gene: TRBV3-1
D gene: .
clone size: many
CDR3 DNA: TGTGCCAGCAGCCAAGATCAGGGGGAGCTGTTTTTT
CDR3 protein: CASSQDQGELFF

J gene: TRBJ2-3
CDR3 length: 16
V gene: TRBV10-3
D gene: .
clone size: .
CDR3 DNA: TGTGCCATCAGTGAGTCTTGGAGGGAAGAAGGAGATACGCAGTATTTT
CDR3 protein: CAISESWREEGDTQYF

J gene: TRBJ2-7
CDR3 length: 14
V gene: TRBV7-9
D gene: .
clone size: many
CDR3 DNA: TGTGCCAGCAGCTCCGGTGTCAGCTCCTACGAGCAGTACTTC
CDR3 protein: CASSSGVSSYEQYF

J gene: TRBJ2-3
CDR3 length: 14
V gene: TRBV20-1
D gene: TRBD1
clone size: .
CDR3 DNA: TGCAGTGCCCCCAAAACAGGGGGCACAGATACGCAGTATTTT
CDR3 protein: CSAPKTGGTDTQYF

J gene: TRBJ1-1
CDR3 length: 13
V gene: TRBV27
D gene: .
clone size: .
CDR3 DNA: TGTGCCAGCAGGCCAGGAGCAACAAGTGAAGCTTTCTTT
CDR3 protein: CASRPGATSEAFF

J gene: TRBJ2-1
CDR3 length: 19
V gene: TRBV19
D gene: TRBD2
clone size: few
CDR3 DNA: TGTGCCAGTAGTCCCTCTCCCCGTCTAGCGGGGGGGTACCCTGGTGAGCAGTTCTTC
CDR3 protein: CASSPSPRLAGGYPGEQFF

J gene: TRBJ2-3
CDR3 length: 17
V gene: TRBV6-5
D gene: .
clone size: many
CDR3 DNA: TGTGCCAGCAGTTACTCTATCGATAAGACTAGCACAGATACGCAGTATTTT
CDR3 protein: CASSYSIDKTSTDTQYF

J gene: TRBJ2-3
CDR3 length: 16
V gene: TRBV5-1
D gene: TRBD2
clone size: many
CDR3 DNA: TGCGCCAGCAGCTTGGCCTGGCGGGAGAGCACAGATACGCAGTATTTT
CDR3 protein: CASSLAWRESTDTQYF

J gene: TRBJ1-4
CDR3 length: 14
V gene: TRBV30
D gene: .
clone size: .
CDR3 DNA: TGTGCCTGGAATAAGGACAGTCTAAATGAAAAACTGTTTTTT
CDR3 protein: CAWNKDSLNEKLFF

J gene: TRBJ2-5
CDR3 length: 16
V gene: TRBV25-1
D gene: .
clone size: .
CDR3 DNA: TGTGCCAGCAGTGAATGGCCAGGGGACCCACAAGAGACCCAGTACTTC
CDR3 protein: CASSEWPGDPQETQYF

J gene: TRBJ1-2
CDR3 length: 12
V gene: TRBV7-8
D gene: .
clone size: once
CDR3 DNA: TGTGCCAGCAGCATCCTAAGCTATGGCTACACCTTC
CDR3 protein: CASSILSYGYTF

J gene: TRBJ2-2
CDR3 length: 12
V gene: TRBV2
D gene: .
clone size: many
CDR3 DNA: TGTGCCAGCACGACAACCGCCGGGGAGCTGTTTTTT
CDR3 protein: CASTTTAGELFF

J gene: TRBJ1-1
CDR3 length: 15
V gene: TRBV3-1
D gene: .
clone size: .
CDR3 DNA: TGTGCCAGCAGCCCTAATGAGGGGGGAATCACTGAAGCTTTCTTT
CDR3 protein: CASSPNEGGITEAFF

J gene: TRBJ1-2
CDR3 length: 14
V gene: TRBV3-1
D gene: .
clone size: many
CDR3 DNA: TGTGCCAGCAGCCAAGATAACGGGGGCCGTGGCTACACCTTC
CDR3 protein: CASSQDNGGRGYTF

J gene: TRBJ2-3
CDR3 length: 12
V gene: TRBV5-1
D gene: .
clone size: many
CDR3 DNA: TGTGCCAGCAGCATCGGCACAGATACGCAGTATTTT
CDR3 protein: CASSIGTDTQYF

J gene: TRBJ1-4
CDR3 length: 15
V gene: TRBV7-9
D gene: .
clone size: many
CDR3 DNA: TGTGCCAGCAGTCGGCGGAGGGCAACTAATGAAAAACTGTTTTTT
CDR3 protein: CASSRRRATNEKLFF

J gene: TRBJ2-1
CDR3 length: 14
V gene: TRBV10-3
D gene: TRBD2
clone size: .
CDR3 DNA: TGTGCCATCAGGCCTAGCGGGAGGACCGATGAGCAGTTCTTC
CDR3 protein: CAIRPSGRTDEQFF

J gene: TRBJ1-2
CDR3 length: 13
V gene: TRBV5-1
D gene: .
clone size: .
CDR3 DNA: TGCGCCAGCAGACAGTTCACTAACTATGGCTACACCTTC
CDR3 protein: CASRQFTNYGYTF

J gene: TRBJ1-5
CDR3 length: 17
V gene: TRBV19
D gene: .
clone size: few
CDR3 DNA: TGTGCCAGTAGTAATCGACAGGTCCAACTTAGCAATCAGCCCCAGCATTTT
CDR3 protein: CASSNRQVQLSNQPQHF